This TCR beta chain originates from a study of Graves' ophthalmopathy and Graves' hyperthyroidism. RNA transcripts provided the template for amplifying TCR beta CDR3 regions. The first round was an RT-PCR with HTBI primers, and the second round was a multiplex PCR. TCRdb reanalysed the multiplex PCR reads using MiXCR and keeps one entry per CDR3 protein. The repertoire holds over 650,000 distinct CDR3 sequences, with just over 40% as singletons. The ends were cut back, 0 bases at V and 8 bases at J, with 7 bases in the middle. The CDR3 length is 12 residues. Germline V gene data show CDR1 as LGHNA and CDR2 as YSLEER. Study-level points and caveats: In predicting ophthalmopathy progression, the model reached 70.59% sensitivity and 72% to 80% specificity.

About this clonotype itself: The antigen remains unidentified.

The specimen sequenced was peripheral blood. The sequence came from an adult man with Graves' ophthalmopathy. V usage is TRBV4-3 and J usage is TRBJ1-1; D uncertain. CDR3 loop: CASSQDTEEAFF. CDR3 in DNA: TGCGCCAGCAGCCAAGATACAGAAGAAGCTTTCTTT.